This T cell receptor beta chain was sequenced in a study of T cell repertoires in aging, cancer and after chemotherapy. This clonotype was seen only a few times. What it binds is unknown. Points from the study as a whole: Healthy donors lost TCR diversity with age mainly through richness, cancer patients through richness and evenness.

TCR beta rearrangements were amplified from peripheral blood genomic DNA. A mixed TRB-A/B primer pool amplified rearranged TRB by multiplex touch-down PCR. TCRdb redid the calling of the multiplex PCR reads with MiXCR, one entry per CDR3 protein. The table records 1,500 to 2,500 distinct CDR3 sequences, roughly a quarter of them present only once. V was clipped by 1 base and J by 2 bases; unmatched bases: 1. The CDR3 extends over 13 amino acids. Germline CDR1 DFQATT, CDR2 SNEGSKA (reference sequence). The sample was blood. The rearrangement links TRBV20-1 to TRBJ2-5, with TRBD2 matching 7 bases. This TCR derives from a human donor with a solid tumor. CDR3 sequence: CSARAGGQETQYF. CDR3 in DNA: TGCAGTGCTAGAGCGGGGGGACAAGAGACCCAGTACTTC.